In this sample, the clone carrying this TCR beta chain turned up once. Germline trimming cut 8 bases from V and 5 bases from J; bases unmatched to any gene: 10. Germline values: CDR1 SGHAT, CDR2 FQNNGV. This CDR3 is 14 amino acids long. Profiling relied on immunoSEQ multiplex PCR, and the TCRdb table lists in-frame clones only, not all of them. This sample has hundreds of thousands of clones, with more than 75% found just once. This entry comes from a study of blood T cell repertoires in COVID-19. The receptor's source is an older woman in a cohort exposed to, infected with or recovered from COVID-19 (not recorded which). The rearrangement links TRBV11-2 to TRBJ2-7; TRBD2 matches 9 bases. What was sequenced was PBMCs or T cells enriched from blood (not recorded which). The CDR3 protein is CASSPWVAGDEQYF. The CDR3 DNA reads TGTGCCAGCTCCCCTTGGGTAGCGGGAGACGAGCAGTACTTC.